This TCR beta chain was documented in a study of early stage breast cancer tumors. Study background: Most invasive tumors, about 80% of the 16, were ER+/PR+/HER2-.

General study points: Commonly generated sequences made up most enriched TCRB sequences shared between patients. Comparing each tissue with blood distinguished tumor from normal in most of the 16 patients.

Comments on this clone: The antigen remains unidentified.

Per germline, CDR1 SGHDN and CDR2 FVKESK. The CDR3 has 13 residues. Trimming took off 0 bases at V and 2 bases at J, with 5 bases between the two ends. TCRdb's copy holds only in-frame clones and misses some; the assay was immunoSEQ multiplex PCR. This sample has more than 55,000 clones; 65% to 85% occur once, and the top ten carry about 4.4%. The sample was blood. This sequence joins TRBV14 and TRBJ2-7; D call uncertain. The source of this sequence is a person aged 35 to 50 with breast cancer. CDR3 bases: TGTGCCAGCAGCCAAGAACAGCCCTACGAGCAGTACTTC. It codes for CASSQEQPYEQYF.